These T cell receptor beta chains were read from a single sample in a study of cytomegalovirus exposure and HLA in healthy donors. Clones were sequenced by immunoSEQ multiplex PCR, and TCRdb holds only the in-frame ones, with some missing. The data contain fewer than 150,000 clones, roughly 85% of them singletons. Sequenced sample: PBMCs. The receptors here all came from a young woman in good health and CMV-seropositive. Each CDR3 is given with its conserved first and last residue.

V	J	CDR3
TRBV28	TRBJ2-7	CASSWASYEQYF
TRBV7-8	TRBJ2-1	CASSLAFSVEQFF
TRBV7-2	TRBJ2-7	CASIGTSGNYEQYF
TRBV30	TRBJ2-2	CAWSGLAGAGGELFF
TRBV11-2	TRBJ2-3	CASGPRGDTQYF
TRBV2	TRBJ1-5	CASASGVSNQPQHF
TRBV6-5	TRBJ1-1	CASNAGNTEAFF
TRBV2	TRBJ1-2	CASSAGMSYGYTF
TRBV18	TRBJ2-3	CASSPGTAHADTQYF
TRBV4-1	TRBJ2-3	CASSPLGPADTQYF
TRBV6-6	TRBJ1-4	CASRRRGGGEKLFF
TRBV28	TRBJ1-4	CASRRATNEKLFF
TRBV18	TRBJ1-1	CASSPLVGQGSNTEAFF
TRBV5-1	TRBJ2-5	CASSLGGSTVEETQYF
TRBV4-2	TRBJ2-7	CASSQVSGGNVYEQYF
TRBV10-1	TRBJ2-3	CASSSLAGVKVDTQYF
TRBV6-1	TRBJ2-1	CASSDLLGQGGFF
TRBV2	TRBJ2-1	CASSERSGRGNEQFF
TRBV7-9	TRBJ2-2	CASSLTWGQGRDTGELFF
TRBV7-6	TRBJ2-3	CASSFSGSRTDTQYF